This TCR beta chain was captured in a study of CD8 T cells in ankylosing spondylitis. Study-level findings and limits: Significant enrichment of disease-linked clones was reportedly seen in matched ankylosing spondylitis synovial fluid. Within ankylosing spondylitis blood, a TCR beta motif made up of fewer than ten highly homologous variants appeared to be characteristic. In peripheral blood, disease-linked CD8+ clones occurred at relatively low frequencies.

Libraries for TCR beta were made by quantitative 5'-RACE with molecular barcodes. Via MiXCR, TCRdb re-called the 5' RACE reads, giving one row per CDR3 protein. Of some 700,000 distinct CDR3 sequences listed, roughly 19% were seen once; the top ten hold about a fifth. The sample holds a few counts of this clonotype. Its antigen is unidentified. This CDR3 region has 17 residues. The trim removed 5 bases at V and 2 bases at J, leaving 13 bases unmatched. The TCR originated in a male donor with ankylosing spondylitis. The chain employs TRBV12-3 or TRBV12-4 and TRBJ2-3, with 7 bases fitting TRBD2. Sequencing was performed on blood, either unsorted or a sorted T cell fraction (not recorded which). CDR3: CASSPLTLAAFTDTQYF. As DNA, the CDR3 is TGTGCCAGCAGTCCCTTGACGCTAGCGGCATTCACAGATACGCAGTATTTT.